This record concerns one T cell receptor (beta chain) sequence. Only a few counts were recorded for this clonotype. No antigen is known for it. No much larger clone is present one base from it, and per-base qualities are unavailable. The library relied on PCR. DNA from cultured CD4+ T cells was subjected to TCR sequencing with the Oncomine TCR Beta short-read assay at the Johns Hopkins FTIC core. The QIAamp micro DNA kit was used to extract genomic DNA from the cultured CD4+ T cells. Oncomine TCR Beta libraries from cultured CD4+ T cells were pooled with unique dual indexes and sequenced on an Illumina iSeq 100. Per the authors' processing: Non-productive sequences were removed, and CDR3s that did not start with C, did not end with F or W, or were shorter than 7 amino acids were discarded. The MANAFEST web application identified antigen-specific clonotypes by comparing peptide-stimulated wells against reference wells and other culture wells. To be called positive, a clone needed an FDR below 0.05, an odds ratio above 5, and a productive frequency above 0.1% in at least two of three replicate wells. Cross-reactive clonotypes were defined as significantly expanded in both SARS-CoV-2 spike wells and at least one common cold coronavirus spike condition. Similarity between CDR3 sequences was evaluated in R version 3.6.1 using Levenshtein distances (stringdist) and unrooted phylogenetic trees (ape). TCRdb trimmed the raw reads at Q25, called clones with MiXCR and kept productive beta chains. A single entry per CDR3 protein holds the most common genes and DNA from its merged rows. TCRdb's processing, not the study's, gives the V and J calls here. The sample data list some 10,000 distinct CDR3 sequences, and 28% of these were observed just once. The ten largest clones take up roughly 15% of the sample.

Sample treatment or condition, as interpreted from the label and publication: roughly 10-day PBMC culture with coronavirus spike peptide pools or control peptides (ViraFEST assay). The ViraFEST assay, used in the study, expanded antigen-specific T cells with peptide pools and then identified the expanded clonotypes through TCR sequencing. The positive SARS-CoV-2 PCR tests of the convalescent patients were dated from March to December 2020, before the Alpha, Beta and Delta variants emerged in the United States. Each well held 2.1 million or so PBMCs cultured in IMDM containing around 5% human AB serum and approximately 9.1 IU/ml IL-2, with 7.5 to 10 ug/ml peptide pools added. On days 3 and 7, half of the culture medium was replaced with fresh IL-2-containing medium. After nine to eleven days of culture, CD4+ T cells were isolated by negative selection with the EasySep CD4+ T cell isolation kit. Ficoll-Paque Plus gradient centrifugation was used to isolate PBMCs from whole blood, and the isolated PBMCs were then either used fresh or cryopreserved at -140C. Triplicate wells were generally used for each culture condition.

This record belongs to a study of vaccination and CD4 T cells after COVID-19 (dated by TCRdb to 2022 to 2024). At the level of the whole study: Convalescent patients had a positive SARS-CoV-2 result on nasal swab PCR, and of these patients, several had mild disease and one had severe disease. The spike-specific CD4+ TCR repertoire was compared before and after mRNA vaccination in approximately 9 COVID-19 convalescent patients and a handful of infection-naive healthy vaccine recipients. In control cultures, a CEFX viral epitope pool was used as positive control, an HIV-1 Nef peptide pool was used as negative control, or no peptide was added. The time from the second vaccine dose to post-vaccine blood sampling had a median of roughly 70 days and ranged from about 12 to 250 days. Culture stimuli were overlapping spike peptide pools from SARS-CoV-2 and from the common cold coronaviruses HCoV-NL63, HCoV-OC43 and HCoV-229E. Participants got two doses of the Pfizer-BioNTech BNT162b2 vaccine (n=8) or two doses of the Moderna mRNA-1273 vaccine (n=2). Post-COVID blood samples from convalescent patients were collected a median of roughly 100 days after diagnosis, with a range of 35 to 161 days. The convalescent cohort comprised six males and four females, including two Hispanic individuals, seven Caucasians, two Asians and one multiracial person.

General conclusions and limits of the study: In convalescent patients, a median around 90% of post-vaccine SARS-CoV-2-reactive clones were detected only after vaccination, and vaccine-specific priming was suggested by this finding. Relatively few convalescent patients were included in the study, and early timepoints after natural infection were not analyzed. Of the vaccine-specific clones in convalescent patients, 304 of 307, or nearly all, reacted only to SARS-CoV-2 spike and did not cross-react with common cold coronaviruses. The median count of SARS-CoV-2-reactive clonotypes went up from around 23 after infection to approximately 40 after vaccination, although the change was not significant.

CDR1 and CDR2 are drawn from the germline V gene: MDHEN, SYDVKM. Here V drops 3 bases and J drops 1 base, and the junction holds 6 bases not matched to any gene. From the cysteine up to the phenylalanine, the CDR3 has a length of 16 residues. Just CDR3 DNA is preserved here, 48 bases in frame from base 1. The rearranged chain carries TRBV28 and TRBJ1-3, and 7 junction bases match TRBD1. This TCR was recovered from a human donor who had recovered from COVID-19. Specimen: CD4+ T cells from blood, cultured in vitro, collected after SARS-CoV-2 vaccination. The base sequence is TGTGCCAGCAGTTTCGGGGACAGAGTTTCTGGAAACACCATATATTTT. The resulting protein is CASSFGDRVSGNTIYF.